The TCR beta chain under discussion was sequenced for a study of T-cell reconstitution after alpha-beta-depleted transplantation in children. Study-wide findings and caveats: Reportedly, roughly two months post-transplant, alpha-beta T cells arose from several hundred expanded graft clones.

The V end lost 3 bases, the J end lost 1 base, and 18 bases lay between the germline ends. CDR1 is ENHRY, CDR2 SYGVKD, per germline. This CDR3 has 17 amino acids. Of note for this clonotype: Its antigen is unknown.

It was with unique molecular identifiers that the TCRbeta library was prepared. In TCRdb, the PCR reads were re-called with MiXCR into one record per CDR3 protein. The sample holds around 300,000 distinct CDR3 sequences, roughly a tenth seen once. The specimen comprised PBMCs, sampled before TCRalphabeta/CD19-depleted stem cell transplant. This receptor was obtained from a boy under two years old with acute myeloid leukemia, due to receive a stem cell transplant. The genes are TRBV10-3 and TRBJ1-1; D possibly corresponds to TRBD1 (6 bases). In DNA form, the CDR3 reads TGTGCCATCAGTGAATTTATGGGTAACAGGGAGAACACTGAAGCTTTCTTT. As protein: CAISEFMGNRENTEAFF.